These 11 T cell receptor beta chains came from one sample sequenced in a study of control samples from healthy donors and cancer patients. TCRdb's table, derived via immunoSEQ multiplex PCR, lists solely in-frame clones and lacks some. The sample carries 150,000 or so clones, about 90% recorded once. The specimen was blood. The origin of the receptors is a man in his late teens or twenties in good health.

The chain links TRBV20-1 to TRBJ1-2; the D is unclear. V lost 3 bases, J lost 8 bases, and 13 bases lay in between. The CDR3 is 12 amino acids. CDR1 and CDR2 (germline): DFQATT, SNEGSKA (reference sequence). CDR3 sequence reads: CSASRHLEGYTF. The CDR3 DNA follows: TGCAGTGCTAGTCGACATCTCGAGGGCTACACCTTC.

The rearrangement links TRBV10-3 to TRBJ2-5; D might be TRBD2 (5 bases). The CDR3 is 17 residues long. The germline CDR1 and CDR2 sequences are ENHRY and SYGVKD. Trimming stripped 0 bases from V and 7 bases from J, with 21 bases between. In DNA, the CDR3 is TGTGCCATCAGTGAGTCGAGCGGCTCGTTTGTCTTCGGGACCCAGTACTTC. Translated, it gives CAISESSGSFVFGTQYF.

The V call is TRBV19, the J call TRBJ2-3; D is tentatively TRBD1 or TRBD2 (5 bases each). Germline loops: CDR1 LNHDA, CDR2 SQIVND (reference sequence). V gave up 5 bases and J gave up 2 bases, with 17 bases separating them. The CDR3 runs 16 residues. This CDR3 reads CASSSLGTHSTDTQYF. CDR3 sequence (DNA): TGTGCCAGTAGTTCGTTGGGGACCCACTCCACAGATACGCAGTATTTT.

The gene calls are TRBV5-5 and TRBJ1-2; D is ambiguous. In germline, CDR1 is SGHKS, CDR2 YYEKEE (reference sequence). With 3 bases removed from V and 7 bases from J, the gap between germline ends came to 22 bases. The CDR3 is 16 residues long. In nucleotides, the CDR3 is TGTGCCAGCAGCTGGGGAAATGGAGGGCGGTCGGCTGGCTACACCTTC. Residues: CASSWGNGGRSAGYTF.

A single count supports this clone. CDR3 sequence: CASSWNNEQFF. The DNA for the CDR3 is TGTGCCAGCTCCTGGAACAATGAGCAGTTCTTC. This rearrangement joins TRBV18 to TRBJ2-1; D not resolved. The germline V gene has CDR1 KGHSH and CDR2 LQKENI. The V end was cut by 6 bases, the J end by 5 bases, with 5 bases between. This CDR3 spans 11 amino acids.

This chain links TRBV5-6 with TRBJ1-4; 8 bases map to TRBD1. Germline V gene lookup returns CDR1 SGHDT and CDR2 YYEEEE. CDR3 length equals 15 residues. J gave up 4 bases and V 4 bases, and 6 bases lay outside the gene matches. CDR3 DNA: TGTGCCAGCAGCCAAACAGGGGGTGTTAATGAAAAACTGTTTTTT. Translated: CASSQTGGVNEKLFF.

The rearrangement links TRBV6-1 to TRBJ2-7; the match to TRBD1 covers 8 bases. This CDR3 spans 15 amino acids. Germline loops: CDR1 MNHNS, CDR2 SASEGT. J was trimmed by 5 bases and V by 1 base; bases with no gene match: 7. CDR3 DNA sequence: TGTGCCAGCAGTGAAGGAACAGGGGGTATCGACGAGCAGTACTTC. Its translation is CASSEGTGGIDEQYF.

The gene calls are TRBV6-5 and TRBJ2-3, with D perhaps TRBD2 (5 bases). The germline V and J ends were trimmed by 5 bases and 6 bases, with 15 bases remaining between them. Germline assignment: CDR1 MNHEY and CDR2 SVGAGI. CDR3 length: 14 residues. CDR3 DNA: TGTGCCAGCAGTAAACCGGGAAGTAGGGATACGCAGTATTTT. Amino acids: CASSKPGSRDTQYF.

This rearrangement joins TRBV7-9 to TRBJ2-2; 7 bases match TRBD1. V lost 4 bases and J lost 3; bases outside the gene matches: 11. The CDR3 contains 17 residues. Looked up from germline, CDR1 is SEHNR and CDR2 is FQNEAQ (reference sequence). The CDR3, as DNA: TGTGCCAGCAGCTCCGAGATAGGGGACAGCTACACCGGGGAGCTGTTTTTT. It encodes CASSSEIGDSYTGELFF.

The genes are TRBV30 and TRBJ1-1; D gene uncertain. The CDR3 loop spans 13 amino acids. The germline V gene encodes CDR1 GTSNPN and CDR2 SVGIG (reference sequence). Trimming left V 2 bases short and J 8 bases short, with 15 bases between. DNA for the CDR3: TGTGCCTGGAGTCCCGCTGGGAGGAGGGAAGCTTTCTTT. As protein: CAWSPAGRREAFF.

This chain connects TRBV3-1 (or the pseudogene TRBV3-2) to TRBJ2-5; D is perhaps TRBD1 or TRBD2 (5 bases each). The CDR3 extends over 14 amino acids. V shed 4 bases and J shed 4 bases, with 13 bases lying between them. Germline CDR1 and CDR2: LGHDT and YNNKEL (reference sequence). Written as DNA, the CDR3 is TGTGCCAGCAGCCGGGACCGAGAAGTAGAGACCCAGTACTTC. This gives the protein CASSRDREVETQYF.